This TCR beta chain was recorded in a study of T cell changes during pregnancy in multiple sclerosis. Clones were sequenced by immunoSEQ multiplex PCR, and TCRdb holds only the in-frame ones, with some missing. The sample gives about 73,000 clones, 90% to 95% of which show up once; 2.1% is in the top ten. In this sample, this clone turned up a few times. The germline V and J ends were trimmed by 2 bases and 6 bases, with 7 bases remaining between them. Germline assignment: CDR1 SGHTA and CDR2 FQGTGA. There are 12 residues in the CDR3. The origin of this receptor is a female donor in good health, enrolled as a control in a pregnancy study. The V call is TRBV7-3, the J call TRBJ1-1; unclear D gene. This specimen consisted of peripheral blood, obtained in the second trimester of pregnancy. CDR3 amino acids: CASSLGGAEAFF. The CDR3 DNA is TGTGCCAGCAGCTTAGGAGGAGCTGAAGCTTTCTTT.